This TCR beta chain was sequenced in a study of blood T cell repertoires in COVID-19. Across the study: The samples span acute and convalescent COVID-19 from the United States, Italy and Spain. T cells, B-cell-depleted T cells, or PBMCs provided the cDNA or gDNA that served as material.

In the authors' methods: Estimates of nucleated cell counts were drawn from the amplification of reference gene primers. Sequencing used immunoSEQ multiplex PCR; TCRdb keeps in-frame clones, though not all of them. V and J calls and clone size come straight from that table; D and trimming were deduced from the DNA. The data contain some 280,000 clones, just under 85% of them singletons. This TCR was recovered from a woman in her fifties or sixties with active or convalescent COVID-19. The sample taken for sequencing was peripheral blood.

In DNA form, the CDR3 reads TGTGCTAGTGGTTTGCCCCCGAAGACAGGTCCAAGGCAGTATTTT. It codes for CASGLPPKTGPRQYF. The chain couples TRBV12-5 to TRBJ2-3; maybe TRBD1 (6 bases). The germline gives CDR1 LGHNT, CDR2 FRNRAP. The length of the CDR3 is 15 residues. V was pared by 2 bases and J by 11 bases, with 20 bases between.